Following are 20 T cell receptor beta chains from one sample sequenced in a study of blood T cell repertoires in COVID-19. TCRdb keeps only in-frame clones here, not all; method: immunoSEQ multiplex PCR. The sample includes about 220,000 clones, around 82% seen only once; the top ten take roughly 13%. The sample taken for sequencing was peripheral blood. The receptor source for this set is a human donor in a cohort sampled during active COVID-19.

V is TRBV5-6 and J is TRBJ2-7, with 14 positions matching TRBD2. This CDR3 is 14 amino acids long. Germline CDR1 SGHDT, CDR2 YYEEEE. Trimming cost V 3 bases and J 9 bases; bases outside gene matches: 5. The CDR3 reads CASSSGLAGAGQYF. The CDR3 coding sequence is TGTGCCAGCAGCTCGGGACTAGCGGGAGCCGGGCAGTACTTC.

This rearrangement joins TRBV7-2 to TRBJ2-7, with 7 positions matching TRBD1. CDR1 and CDR2 (germline): SGHTA, FQGNSA. The CDR3 has 15 amino acids. The V segment lost 4 bases and the J segment 0 bases; nucleotides outside the gene matches: 6. CDR3 coding DNA: TGTGCCAGCAGCTCACAGGGGAGTAGCTCCTACGAGCAGTACTTC. It is translated as CASSSQGSSSYEQYF.

V gene TRBV19 combines with J gene TRBJ2-1; TRBD1 aligns across 9 bases. Germline-derived CDR1 and CDR2 are LNHDA and SQIVND (reference sequence). J was trimmed by 8 bases and V by 6 bases; bases with no gene match: 8. There are 14 residues in the CDR3. The CDR3 coding sequence is TGTGCCAGTAGCCTGCCGGGACAGGGAGATGAGCAGTTCTTC. The encoded protein is CASSLPGQGDEQFF.

The DNA of the CDR3 is TGTGCCAGCTCACCAGTCACTGCCCCGGAGACCCAGTACTTC. It translates to CASSPVTAPETQYF. This chain joins TRBV18 and TRBJ2-5, with D uncertain. The CDR3 runs to 14 residues. Between the trimmed V and J ends, which lost 2 bases and 5 bases, there was a span of 12 bases. Germline V gene data show CDR1 as KGHSH and CDR2 as LQKENI.

This chain joins TRBV7-2 and TRBJ2-7, with a tentative D call TRBD1 (5 bases). The CDR3 is made up of 17 amino acids. Trimming left V 3 bases short and J 1 base short, with 19 bases between. The germline V gene has CDR1 SGHTA and CDR2 FQGNSA. The CDR3 DNA reads as TGTGCCAGCAGCTTTCCTAGGGGCCGGCTCATATCCTACGAGCAGTACTTC. Translating gives CASSFPRGRLISYEQYF.

The sample holds a few counts of this clone. The chain carries TRBV20-1 and TRBJ1-2, with D uncertain. The CDR3 has 10 residues. CDR1 and CDR2 from the germline V gene are DFQATT and SNEGSKA (reference sequence). The V end lost 5 bases, the J end lost 5 bases, and 6 bases lay between the germline ends. As DNA, the CDR3 is TGCAGTGCTCCGTCTTATGGCTACACCTTC. Encoded protein: CSAPSYGYTF.

V gene TRBV19 combines with J gene TRBJ1-6, with D perhaps TRBD1 (6 bases). V was cut by 4 bases and J by 10 bases, with 20 bases left in between. The V gene's germline CDR1 is LNHDA and CDR2 SQIVND (reference sequence). CDR3 length equals 16 residues. The CDR3 is CASSTGDRLLKSPLHF. The CDR3 region has the DNA TGTGCCAGTAGTACCGGAGACAGGTTGTTGAAATCACCCCTCCACTTT. The full variable domain, completed using reference TRBV19 and TRBJ1-6, is DGGITQSPKYLFRKEGQNVTLSCEQNLNHDAMYWYRQDPGQGLRLIYYSQIVNDFQKGDIAEGYSVSREKKESFPLTVTSAQKNPTAFYLCASSTGDRLLKSPLHFGNGTRLTVT.

In its sample, this clone was seen once. The chain carries TRBV18 and TRBJ1-4; 9 bases are a match to TRBD1. This CDR3 has 16 amino acids. Germline V gene data show CDR1 as KGHSH and CDR2 as LQKENI. The junction had 4 bases not matched to a gene; V was cut back by 0 bases and J by 5 bases. CDR3 bases: TGTGCCAGCTCACCACCCCTGGGACAGGGAAATGAAAAACTGTTTTTT. The encoded protein is CASSPPLGQGNEKLFF.

V usage is TRBV11-1 and J usage is TRBJ2-7; 8 bases are shared with TRBD1. Germline V gives CDR1 SGHAT, CDR2 FQDESV (reference sequence). The CDR3 is made up of 16 amino acids. V lost 3 bases and J lost 3; bases outside the gene matches: 10. CDR3 nucleotides: TGTGCCAGCAGCTTCGAGGACAGGGAGGATTTCTACGAGCAGTACTTC. Translated, it gives CASSFEDREDFYEQYF.

J is TRBJ2-2 and V is TRBV19, with TRBD2 identical over 13 bases. After removal of 6 bases from V and 5 bases from J, the junction contained 0 bases not matched to a gene. Germline CDR1 reads LNHDA; CDR2 reads SQIVND (reference sequence). The CDR3 extends over 14 amino acids. The CDR3 DNA is TGTGCCAGTAGGACTAGCGGGAGGACCGGGGAGCTGTTTTTT. This gives the protein CASRTSGRTGELFF.

In its sample, this clone was seen once. The rearrangement uses TRBV12-3 or TRBV12-4 and TRBJ1-2, with a possible D match to TRBD1 (5 bases). Trimming shortened V by 7 bases and J by 8 bases, and 17 bases separated the two germline ends. The CDR3 is 13 amino acids. The CDR3: CASTPGGVVGYTF. The CDR3, as DNA: TGTGCCAGCACCCCCGGGGGGGTTGTAGGCTACACCTTC.

V and J are TRBV5-5 and TRBJ2-5, with 7 positions matching TRBD1. V gave up 1 base and J gave up 5 bases; unmatched junction bases: 5. The CDR3 runs to 14 residues. Germline values: CDR1 SGHKS, CDR2 YYEKEE (reference sequence). CDR3 sequence (DNA): TGTGCCAGCAGCTTGTACAGGGGTGGGGAGACCCAGTACTTC. Protein: CASSLYRGGETQYF.

The chain is built from TRBV5-4 and TRBJ2-7; 7 positions match TRBD1. CDR3 length equals 13 residues. Per the germline V gene, CDR1 is SGHNT and CDR2 is YYREEE (reference sequence). V shed 5 bases and J 4 bases; nucleotides not matched to a gene: 6. CDR3 nucleotides: TGTGCCAGCAGTCGGACAGGAAATTACGAGCAGTACTTC. Its translation is CASSRTGNYEQYF.

The rearrangement joins TRBV5-1 to TRBJ2-1, with a possible D match to TRBD1 (6 bases). CDR1 is SGHRS and CDR2 is YFSETQ in the germline V gene. This CDR3 region has 15 residues. V was cut by 3 bases and J by 2 bases, with 12 bases left in between. The CDR3 region is CASSSTGYTYNEQFF. CDR3 bases: TGCGCCAGCAGCTCTACAGGGTACACCTACAATGAGCAGTTCTTC.

V and J are TRBV27 and TRBJ2-3; D is unresolved. Trimming cost V 4 bases and J 4 bases, with 9 bases left between them. The CDR3 length is 13 residues. The germline gives CDR1 MNHEY, CDR2 SMNVEV (reference sequence). DNA of the CDR3: TGTGCCAGCAGTTCACAATTGGCAGATACGCAGTATTTT. This gives the protein CASSSQLADTQYF.

The chain uses TRBV5-1 and TRBJ1-6; 8 bases align to TRBD1. The CDR3 spans 15 residues. V shed 3 bases, J shed 14 bases, and the junction held 13 bases outside the gene matches. CDR1 and CDR2 from the germline V gene are SGHRS and YFSETQ. This CDR3 is CASSSTPTLTGALHF. The CDR3 coding sequence is TGCGCCAGCAGCTCCACCCCGACTTTGACAGGGGCCCTCCACTTT.

The chain links TRBV7-3 to TRBJ2-1, with 14 bases identical to TRBD2. This CDR3 has 15 amino acids. The V and J ends lost 5 bases and 9 bases, in that order; junction bases with no gene match: 6. Germline loops: CDR1 SGHTA, CDR2 FQGTGA. The CDR3 protein is CASSHGTSGGGEQFF. DNA of the CDR3: TGTGCCAGCAGCCACGGGACTAGCGGGGGTGGTGAGCAGTTCTTC.

The chain links TRBV27 to TRBJ2-3, with D possibly TRBD1 on 6 matching bases. The CDR3 is 15 amino acids. Germline CDR1 reads MNHEY; CDR2 reads SMNVEV (reference sequence). V dropped 4 bases and J dropped 1 base, with 12 bases sitting between them. The CDR3 protein is CASSSGQYRTDTQYF. Here the CDR3 DNA reads TGTGCCAGCAGTTCAGGACAGTACCGCACAGATACGCAGTATTTT.

This chain joins TRBV6-6 and TRBJ2-5; TRBD2 agrees at 13 bases. CDR3 length: 21 amino acids. The trim removed 6 bases at V and 2 bases at J, leaving 21 bases unmatched. Germline CDR1 is MNHNY and CDR2 is SVGAGI (reference sequence). The CDR3 loop is CASSLRLTGTSGDLWQETQYF. The CDR3 DNA reads as TGTGCCAGCAGCCTAAGACTTACCGGGACTAGCGGGGACTTGTGGCAAGAGACCCAGTACTTC.

This chain connects TRBV7-8 to TRBJ2-7; TRBD1 matches at 8 bases. V was clipped by 5 bases and J by 2 bases; unmatched bases: 5. The CDR3 loop spans 14 amino acids. Germline values: CDR1 SGHVS, CDR2 FQNEAQ. DNA of the CDR3: TGTGCCAGCAGCCCTCGGACAGGGACCTACGAGCAGTACTTC. Its translation is CASSPRTGTYEQYF.